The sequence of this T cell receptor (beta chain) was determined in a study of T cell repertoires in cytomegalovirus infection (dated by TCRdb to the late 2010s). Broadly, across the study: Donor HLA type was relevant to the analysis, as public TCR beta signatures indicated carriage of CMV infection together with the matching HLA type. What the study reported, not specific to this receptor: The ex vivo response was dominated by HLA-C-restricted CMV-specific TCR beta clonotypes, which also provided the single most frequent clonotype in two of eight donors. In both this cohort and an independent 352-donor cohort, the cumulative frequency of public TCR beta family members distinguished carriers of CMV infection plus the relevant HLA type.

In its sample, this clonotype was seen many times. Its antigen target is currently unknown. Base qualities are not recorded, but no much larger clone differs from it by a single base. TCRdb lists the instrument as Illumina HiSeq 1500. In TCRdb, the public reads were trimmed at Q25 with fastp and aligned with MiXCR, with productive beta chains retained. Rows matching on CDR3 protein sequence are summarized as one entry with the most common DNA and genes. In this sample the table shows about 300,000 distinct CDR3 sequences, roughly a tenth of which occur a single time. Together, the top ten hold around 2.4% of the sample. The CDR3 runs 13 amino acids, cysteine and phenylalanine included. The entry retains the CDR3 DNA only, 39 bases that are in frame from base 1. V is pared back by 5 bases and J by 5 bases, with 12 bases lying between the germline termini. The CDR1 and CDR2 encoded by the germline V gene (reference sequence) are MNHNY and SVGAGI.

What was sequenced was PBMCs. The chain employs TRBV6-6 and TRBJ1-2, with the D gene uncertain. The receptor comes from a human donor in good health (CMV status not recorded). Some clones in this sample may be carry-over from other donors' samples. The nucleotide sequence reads TGTGCCAGCAGTCCACCGGGATTTTATGGCTACACCTTC. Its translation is CASSPPGFYGYTF.